The TCR beta chain under discussion was sequenced for a study of response to subunit inactivated influenza vaccine (dated 2018 in TCRdb). Concerning the study at large: To follow how T cells responded to a trivalent subunit inactivated influenza vaccine, the researchers relied on deep quantitative profiling of the T cell receptor repertoire. Overall study results and their limits: According to the authors, only a limited number of new T cells may be recruited by each seasonal influenza vaccination.

This clonotype was seen a single time. What antigen it recognizes has not been identified. The input lacks base qualities; no much larger clone sits a single base away. One read alone makes for weak evidence. The library came from RT-PCR. For sequencing, an Illumina HiSeq 2500 was employed. The public reads were reprocessed in TCRdb via fastp at Q25 and MiXCR, keeping in-frame beta chains. Rows merge per CDR3 protein into single entries with the most common DNA and genes. The sample profile shows about 700,000 distinct CDR3 sequences; about 15% of them were found once. The ten largest clones represent less than 7% of the sample. V is pruned by 2 bases and J by 8 bases, leaving 7 bases of the junction without a gene match. The CDR3, cysteine through phenylalanine, is 13 amino acids long. Only the CDR3 region is kept as DNA, spanning 39 bases read in frame from base 1. From a lookup of the germline V gene (reference sequence), CDR1 and CDR2 are GTSNPN and SVGIG.

The sequence was obtained from a man between 45 and 60 years old who received an inactivated influenza vaccine. Donor details come from another sample of the same person, matched by shared clones. The sequence joins TRBV30 to TRBJ1-2, with 8 bases aligning to TRBD1. The source was PBMCs from blood, collected 14 to 15 days before vaccination. The CDR3 region: CAWSSTGGRGYTF. Here is the DNA: TGTGCCTGGAGTTCTACAGGGGGGAGAGGCTACACCTTC.